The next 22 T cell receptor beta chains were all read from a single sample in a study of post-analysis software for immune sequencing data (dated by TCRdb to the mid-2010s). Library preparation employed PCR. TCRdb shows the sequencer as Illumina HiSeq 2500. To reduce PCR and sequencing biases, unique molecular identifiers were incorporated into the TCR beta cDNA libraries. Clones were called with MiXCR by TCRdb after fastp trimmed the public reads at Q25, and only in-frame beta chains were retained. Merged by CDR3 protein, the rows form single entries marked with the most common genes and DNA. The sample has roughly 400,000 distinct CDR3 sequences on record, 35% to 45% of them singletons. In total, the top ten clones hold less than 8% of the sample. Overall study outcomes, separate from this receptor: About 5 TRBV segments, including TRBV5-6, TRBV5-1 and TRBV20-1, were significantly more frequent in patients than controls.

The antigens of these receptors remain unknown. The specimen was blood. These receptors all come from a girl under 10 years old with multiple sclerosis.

CDR3 amino acids: CSARVGHRGYNEQFF. The DNA for the CDR3 is TGCAGTGCTAGAGTAGGGCATAGGGGGTACAATGAGCAGTTCTTC. This chain joins TRBV20-1 and TRBJ2-1, with a possible D match to TRBD1 (6 bases). The CDR3 loop spans 15 amino acids. CDR1 and CDR2 from the germline V gene are DFQATT and SNEGSKA (reference sequence). The ends were cut back, 1 base at V and 4 bases at J, with 14 bases in the middle.

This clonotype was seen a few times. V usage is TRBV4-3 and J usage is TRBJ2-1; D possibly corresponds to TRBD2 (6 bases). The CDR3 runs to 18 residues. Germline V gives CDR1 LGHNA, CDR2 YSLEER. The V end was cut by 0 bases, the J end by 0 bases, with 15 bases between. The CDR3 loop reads CASSQDLASVSSYNEQFF. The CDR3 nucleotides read TGCGCCAGCAGCCAAGATTTGGCTAGCGTTAGCTCCTACAATGAGCAGTTCTTC.

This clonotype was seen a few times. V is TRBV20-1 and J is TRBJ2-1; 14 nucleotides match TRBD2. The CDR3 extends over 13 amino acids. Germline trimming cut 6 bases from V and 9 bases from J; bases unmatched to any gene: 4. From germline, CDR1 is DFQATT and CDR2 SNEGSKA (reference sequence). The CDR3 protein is CSAPTSGRAEQFF. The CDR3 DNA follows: TGCAGTGCCCCGACTAGCGGGAGGGCTGAGCAGTTCTTC.

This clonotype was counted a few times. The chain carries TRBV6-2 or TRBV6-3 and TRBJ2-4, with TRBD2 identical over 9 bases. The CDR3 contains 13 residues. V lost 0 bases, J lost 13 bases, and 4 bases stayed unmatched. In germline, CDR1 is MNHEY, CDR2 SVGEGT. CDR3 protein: CASSYSSSGEQYF. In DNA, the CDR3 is TGTGCCAGCAGTTACTCTTCTAGCGGGGAGCAGTACTTC.

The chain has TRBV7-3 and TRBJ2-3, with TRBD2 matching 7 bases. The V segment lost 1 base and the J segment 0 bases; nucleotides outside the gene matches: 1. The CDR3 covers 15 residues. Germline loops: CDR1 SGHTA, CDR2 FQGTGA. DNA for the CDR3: TGTGCCAGCAGCTTAATAGCGGGTAGCACAGATACGCAGTATTTT. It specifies CASSLIAGSTDTQYF.

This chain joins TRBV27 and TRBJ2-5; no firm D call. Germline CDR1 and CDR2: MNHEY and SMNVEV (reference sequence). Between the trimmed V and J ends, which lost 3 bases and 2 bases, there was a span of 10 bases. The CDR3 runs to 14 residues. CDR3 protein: CASSLVGVQETQYF. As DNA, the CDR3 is TGTGCCAGCAGTTTGGTAGGAGTTCAAGAGACCCAGTACTTC.

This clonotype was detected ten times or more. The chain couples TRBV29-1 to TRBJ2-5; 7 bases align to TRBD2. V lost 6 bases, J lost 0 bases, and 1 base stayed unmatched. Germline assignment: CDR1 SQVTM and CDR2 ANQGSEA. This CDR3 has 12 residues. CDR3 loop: CSVRGDQETQYF. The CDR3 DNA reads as TGCAGCGTACGGGGGGACCAAGAGACCCAGTACTTC.

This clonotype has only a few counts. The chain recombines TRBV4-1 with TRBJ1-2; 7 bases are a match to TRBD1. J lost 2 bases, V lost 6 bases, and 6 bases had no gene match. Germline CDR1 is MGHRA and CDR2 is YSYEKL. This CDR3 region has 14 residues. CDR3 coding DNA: TGCGCCAGCAGAAGACCGGGACAGAACTATGGCTACACCTTC. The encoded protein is CASRRPGQNYGYTF.

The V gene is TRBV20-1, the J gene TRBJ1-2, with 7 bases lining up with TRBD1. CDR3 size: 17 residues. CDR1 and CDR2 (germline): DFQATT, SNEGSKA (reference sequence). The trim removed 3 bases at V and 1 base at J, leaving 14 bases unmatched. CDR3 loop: CSARGGGDRYFNYGYTF. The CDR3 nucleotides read TGCAGTGCTAGGGGGGGAGGGGACAGATACTTTAACTATGGCTACACCTTC.

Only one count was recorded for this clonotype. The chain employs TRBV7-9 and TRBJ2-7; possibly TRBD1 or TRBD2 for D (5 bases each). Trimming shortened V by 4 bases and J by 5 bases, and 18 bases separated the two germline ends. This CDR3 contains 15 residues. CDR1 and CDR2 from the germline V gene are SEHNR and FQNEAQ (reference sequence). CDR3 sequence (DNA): TGTGCCAGCAGCTACCAACGGGCAGGGAGACACGAGCAGTACTTC. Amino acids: CASSYQRAGRHEQYF.

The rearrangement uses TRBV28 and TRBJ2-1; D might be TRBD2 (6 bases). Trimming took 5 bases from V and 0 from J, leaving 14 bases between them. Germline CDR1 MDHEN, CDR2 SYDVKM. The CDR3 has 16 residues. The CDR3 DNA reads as TGTGCCAGCAGTCCCTTAGGAGCGGGCTCCTACAATGAGCAGTTCTTC. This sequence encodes CASSPLGAGSYNEQFF.

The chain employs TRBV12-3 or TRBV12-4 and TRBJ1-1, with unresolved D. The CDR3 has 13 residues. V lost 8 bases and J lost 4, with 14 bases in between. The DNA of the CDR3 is TGTGCCAGCGCGGTTTGGGGTGGCACTGAAGCTTTCTTT. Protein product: CASAVWGGTEAFF.

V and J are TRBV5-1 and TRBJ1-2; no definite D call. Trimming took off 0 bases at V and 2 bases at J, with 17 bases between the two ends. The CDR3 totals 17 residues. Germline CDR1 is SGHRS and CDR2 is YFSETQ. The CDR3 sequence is CASSLGLVDTKNYGYTF. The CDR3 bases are TGCGCCAGCAGCTTGGGCTTGGTTGACACGAAAAACTATGGCTACACCTTC. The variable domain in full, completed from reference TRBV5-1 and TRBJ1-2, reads KAGVTQTPRYLIKTRGQQVTLSCSPISGHRSVSWYQQTPGQGLQFLFEYFSETQRNKGNFPGRFSGRQFSNSRSEMNVSTLELGDSALYLCASSLGLVDTKNYGYTFGSGTRLTVV.

CDR3 sequence (DNA): TGTGCCAGCAGTGATAGGGGGGACCTGGGCTACACCTTC. Encoded protein: CASSDRGDLGYTF. V gene TRBV25-1 combines with J gene TRBJ1-2; weak D call: TRBD1 (6 bases). The ends were cut back, 3 bases at V and 8 bases at J, with 13 bases in the middle. The CDR3 extends over 13 amino acids. Germline V CDR1 and CDR2: MGHDK, SYGVNS.

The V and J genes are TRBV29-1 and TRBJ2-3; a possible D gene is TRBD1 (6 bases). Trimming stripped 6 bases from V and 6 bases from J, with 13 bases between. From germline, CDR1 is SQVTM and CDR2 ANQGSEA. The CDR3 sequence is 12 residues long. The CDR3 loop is CSVHRASDTQYF. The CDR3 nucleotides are TGCAGCGTCCACAGGGCCTCGGATACGCAGTATTTT.

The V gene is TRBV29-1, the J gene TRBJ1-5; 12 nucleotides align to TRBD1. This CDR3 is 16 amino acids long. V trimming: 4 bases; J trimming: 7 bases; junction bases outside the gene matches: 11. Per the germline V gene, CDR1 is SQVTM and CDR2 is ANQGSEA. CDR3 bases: TGCAGCGTTGCCGACACCGGGACAGGGGGCGGGCAGCCCCAGCATTTT. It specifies CSVADTGTGGGQPQHF.

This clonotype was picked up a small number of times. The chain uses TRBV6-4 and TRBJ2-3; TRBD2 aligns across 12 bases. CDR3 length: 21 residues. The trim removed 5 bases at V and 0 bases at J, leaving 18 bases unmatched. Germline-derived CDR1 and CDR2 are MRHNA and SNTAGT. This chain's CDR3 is CASSRTSGGPGPLRSTDTQYF. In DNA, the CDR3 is TGTGCCAGCAGTCGAACTAGCGGGGGGCCCGGACCACTCAGAAGCACAGATACGCAGTATTTT.

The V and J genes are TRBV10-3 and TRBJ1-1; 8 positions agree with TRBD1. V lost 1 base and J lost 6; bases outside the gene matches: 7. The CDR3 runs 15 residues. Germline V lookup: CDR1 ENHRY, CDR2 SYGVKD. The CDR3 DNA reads TGTGCCATCAGTGAGTACGACAGGGGTGGTGCTGAAGCTTTCTTT. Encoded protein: CAISEYDRGGAEAFF.

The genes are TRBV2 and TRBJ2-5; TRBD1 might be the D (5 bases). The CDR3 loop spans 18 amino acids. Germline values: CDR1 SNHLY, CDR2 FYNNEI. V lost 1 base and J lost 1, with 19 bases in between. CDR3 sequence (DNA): TGTGCCAGCAGTGAAGGAAGGTTGGCCAGGGTCAGCCAAGAGACCCAGTACTTC. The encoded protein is CASSEGRLARVSQETQYF.

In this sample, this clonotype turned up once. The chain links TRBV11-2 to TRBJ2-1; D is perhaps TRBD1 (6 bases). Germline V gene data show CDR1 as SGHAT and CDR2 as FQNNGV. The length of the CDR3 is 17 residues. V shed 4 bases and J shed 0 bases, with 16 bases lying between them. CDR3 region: CASSSPRQESSYNEQFF. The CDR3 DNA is TGTGCCAGCAGCTCCCCCCGACAGGAGAGCTCCTACAATGAGCAGTTCTTC. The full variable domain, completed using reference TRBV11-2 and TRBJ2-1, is EAGVAQSPRYKIIEKRQSVAFWCNPISGHATLYWYQQILGQGPKLLIQFQNNGVVDDSQLPKDRFSAERLKGVDSTLKIQPAKLEDSAVYLCASSSPRQESSYNEQFFGPGTRLTVL.

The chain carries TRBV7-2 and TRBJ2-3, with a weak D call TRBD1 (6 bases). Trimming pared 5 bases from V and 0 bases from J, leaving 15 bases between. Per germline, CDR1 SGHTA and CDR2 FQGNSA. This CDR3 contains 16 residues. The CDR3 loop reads CASSPMTGSSTDTQYF. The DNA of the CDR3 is TGTGCCAGCAGCCCAATGACAGGTTCTAGCACAGATACGCAGTATTTT.

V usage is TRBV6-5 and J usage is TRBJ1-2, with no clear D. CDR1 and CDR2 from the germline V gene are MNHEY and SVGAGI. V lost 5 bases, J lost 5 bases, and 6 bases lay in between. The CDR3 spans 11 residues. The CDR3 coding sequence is TGTGCCAGCAGTAATCGTTATGGCTACACCTTC. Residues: CASSNRYGYTF.